This TCR beta chain was recorded in a study of cytomegalovirus exposure and HLA in healthy donors. The PCR was carried out with 60 Vbeta primers and 13 Jbeta primers. Assay: immunoSEQ multiplex PCR; the TCRdb copy retains only in-frame clones and omits some. Here the sample spans roughly 190,000 clones, roughly 80% being singletons. Looked up from germline, CDR1 is MDHEN and CDR2 is SYDVKM. V lost 5 bases, J lost 7 bases, and 12 bases stayed unmatched. The CDR3 covers 15 residues. This clonotype originated in a middle-aged man in good health and CMV-seropositive. The sample taken for sequencing was PBMCs. The chain uses TRBV28 and TRBJ2-5, with 8 bases that match TRBD2. The CDR3 here is CASSLLFAGGGTQYF. The DNA for the CDR3 is TGTGCCAGCAGTCTACTCTTTGCGGGGGGAGGGACCCAGTACTTC. Drawing the rest from reference TRBV28 and TRBJ2-5, the complete variable domain is DVKVTQSSRYLVKRTGEKVFLECVQDMDHENMFWYRQDPGLGLRLIYFSYDVKMKEKGDIPEGYSVSREKKERFSLILESASTNQTSMYLCASSLLFAGGGTQYFGPGTRLLVL.